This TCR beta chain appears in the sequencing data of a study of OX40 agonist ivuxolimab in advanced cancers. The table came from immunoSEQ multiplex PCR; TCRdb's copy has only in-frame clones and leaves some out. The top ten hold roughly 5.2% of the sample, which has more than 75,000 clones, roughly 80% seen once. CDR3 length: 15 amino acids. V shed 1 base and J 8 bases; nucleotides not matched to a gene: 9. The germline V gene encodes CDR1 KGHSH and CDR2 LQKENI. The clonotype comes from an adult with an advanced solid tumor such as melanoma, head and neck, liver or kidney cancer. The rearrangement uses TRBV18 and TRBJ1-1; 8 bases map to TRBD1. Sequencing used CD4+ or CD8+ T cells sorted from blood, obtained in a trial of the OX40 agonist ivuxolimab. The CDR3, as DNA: TGTGCCAGCTCACCACAGGGCAGGGGGCACGCCGAAGCTTTCTTT. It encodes CASSPQGRGHAEAFF.